This TCR beta chain originates from a study of blood T cell repertoires in COVID-19. Study-wide context: In each case, the material was cDNA or gDNA derived from T cells, B-cell-depleted T cells, or PBMCs.

Sequenced by immunoSEQ multiplex PCR; TCRdb stores in-frame clones only, minus some. The data contain some 120,000 clones, more than 80% of them seen just once; the ten biggest clones take up less than 3.5%. The CDR3 covers 14 residues. The V end was cut by 4 bases, the J end by 9 bases, with 18 bases between. Germline lookup yields CDR1 SEHNR and CDR2 FQNEAQ (reference sequence). The chain has TRBV7-9 and TRBJ1-2, with D maybe TRBD1 (5 bases). Sequenced material: peripheral blood. This sequence originates from an elderly woman with COVID-19, enrolled during active disease. The CDR3 region is CASSSLQGGGSYTF. CDR3 DNA: TGTGCCAGCAGCTCGCTTCAGGGCGGAGGGAGCTACACCTTC.